The sequence of this T cell receptor (beta chain) was determined in a study of cytomegalovirus exposure and HLA in healthy donors. Looking at the study overall: Among roughly 180 million T cells, an earlier analysis found about 110 million unique TCR beta sequences.

This clone was found once. Germline and junction disagree at one end, which may indicate a read error. The CDR3 loop spans 14 amino acids. Germline V gene data show CDR1 as SSHAT and CDR2 as FNYEAQ (reference sequence). PCR involved 60 Vbeta and 13 Jbeta primers. TCRdb's table, derived via immunoSEQ multiplex PCR, lists solely in-frame clones and lacks some. In the table there are some 100,000 clones, around 75% of which are singletons. Sample: PBMCs. The rearrangement joins TRBV7-7 to TRBJ2-5; D may be TRBD1 or TRBD2 (6 bases each). The source is a middle-aged man in good health and CMV-seronegative. For the CDR3, the DNA is TGTGCTAGCAGCCTAGGGGGGAGGCAAGAGACCCAGTACTTC. Translation: CASSLGGRQETQYF.